This T cell receptor beta chain was retrieved from a study of regulatory T cells in long-lasting Graves disease (dated by TCRdb to the early 2020s). In terms of the full investigation: To count as having persistent Graves' disease, a patient had to have received antithyroid drug treatment for over 5 years with TSH receptor autoantibodies remaining persistently positive. This study used TCR sequencing and RNA sequencing of peripheral blood to compare persistent Graves' disease patients against newly diagnosed Graves' disease patients. The study took place in China and was registered as a clinical trial. A total of roughly 35 samples were covered by TCR sequencing, comprising some 13 persistent and some 20 newly diagnosed Graves' disease patients. Persistent Graves' disease patients in the clinical cohort had taken antithyroid drugs for roughly ten years on average. Points the paper makes about the study in general: Patients with persistent disease shared more public clonotypes (about 2,700) than newly diagnosed patients did (approximately 990). Only peripheral blood was studied, because thyroid tissue, the primary lesion, was inaccessible. Preferential use of TRBV28, TRBJ1-2 and TRBJ2-5 was observed in persistent disease, whereas TRBV20-1 and TRBJ2-1 were favored in newly diagnosed disease. Compared with newly diagnosed patients, patients with persistent Graves' disease had lower TCR Shannon entropy and fewer highly expanded clones, which suggests clonal expansion. The authors acknowledged the small sample size as a limitation that may reduce accuracy. Sequencing and analysis were limited to the TCR beta chain.

CDR1 and CDR2 are drawn from the germline V gene: ENHRY, SYGVKD. A distance of 11 bases separates the germline ends of V and J, which lose 4 bases and 5 bases respectively. Measured from the cysteine to the phenylalanine, the CDR3 is 14 residues long. Only the CDR3 DNA stays, 42 bases, in frame from base 1. Remarks on this clonotype: Its recognized antigen is unknown. One base away there is no much larger clone; base qualities are not given.

Sample time point, as interpreted from the label and publication: persistent/refractory GD, antithyroid drugs over 5 years with positive TRAb. For both TCR sequencing and RNA sequencing, RNA was extracted from PBMCs in TRIzol. Graves' disease was diagnosed according to American Thyroid Association guidelines. Recruitment of patients was carried out at an endocrinology department in Xi'an, China. From each patient, approximately 10 milliliters of peripheral blood was collected into an EDTA anticoagulant tube. Ficoll Paque Plus density gradient separation was used to isolate PBMCs, and no additional T cell sorting was done. An Agilent 2100 Bioanalyzer and agarose gel were used to check RNA quality, and a NanoDrop 2000 was used to measure RNA concentration. The library was prepared using multiplex PCR. The instrument given in TCRdb is Illumina HiSeq 4000. CDR3 regions were amplified by Arm-PCR with iRepertoire HTBI primers to construct TCR beta libraries. Before sequencing, the PCR products underwent gel purification. Concerning the study's data processing: A total of under 80 TRBV and 14 TRBJ segments were identified across samples and were used for gene usage analysis of CDR3 amino acid clonotypes. COPE and FqMerger were used to merge the filtered high-quality paired reads into contigs. Contigs were aligned with BLAST to IMGT TRBV, TRBD and TRBJ reference genes, and CDR3 was defined per IMGT. Clonotypes above 0.1% frequency were classified as highly expanded clones. Repertoire diversity was measured by Shannon entropy, and V-J evenness by the Gini coefficient. Clonotypes shared by more than one individual were considered public. TCRdb reworked the public reads: Q25 trimming with fastp, MiXCR clone assembly, productive beta chains retained. Identical CDR3 proteins give one entry, which carries the most common genes and DNA. V and J calls and clone size were set by TCRdb, not the authors. This sample comprises about 660,000 distinct CDR3 sequences, approximately 29% of them detected only once. The ten top clones hold roughly 40% of the sample.

The chain is encoded by TRBV10-3 joined to TRBJ2-2, with the D gene not confidently named. This sequence was found in a female donor with Graves disease. Source: peripheral blood mononuclear cells (PBMCs), taken when the disease was refractory, from a patient treated with antithyroid drugs. CDR3 reads: CAISGHPDTGELFF. The nucleotide sequence reads as follows: TGTGCCATCAGTGGCCACCCGGATACCGGGGAGCTGTTTTTT.